The present T cell receptor beta chain was sequenced within a study of blood T cell repertoires in COVID-19. Study at large: COVID-19 samples, acute and convalescent, were from the United States, Italy and Spain. The analysed material was cDNA or gDNA that came from T cells, B-cell-depleted T cells, or PBMCs.

The CDR3 spans 15 residues. Germline lookup yields CDR1 SGHKS and CDR2 YYEKEE (reference sequence). V was clipped by 4 bases and J by 6 bases; unmatched bases: 9. In the original processing: Using reference gene primer amplification, nucleated cell counts were estimated. Using immunoSEQ multiplex PCR, the repertoire was profiled, and TCRdb retains in-frame clones only, with some absent. V and J calls plus clone size are reproduced from that table; the DNA served to infer D and trimming. The data hold hundreds of thousands of clones, with about nine tenths observed a single time. Source material: peripheral blood. The receptor comes from a woman aged 25 to 39 with active or convalescent COVID-19. The gene calls are TRBV5-5 and TRBJ2-1, with TRBD1 identical over 8 bases. The CDR3 coding sequence is TGTGCCAGCAGCGTAGACAGGGGCTTCTTCAATGAGCAGTTCTTC. Translated, it gives CASSVDRGFFNEQFF. The variable domain in full, completed from reference TRBV5-5 and TRBJ2-1, reads DAGVTQSPTHLIKTRGQQVTLRCSPISGHKSVSWYQQVLGQGPQFIFQYYEKEERGRGNFPDRFSARQFPNYSSELNVNALLLGDSALYLCASSVDRGFFNEQFFGPGTRLTVL.